The 22 T cell receptor beta chains in this list originate from one sample, sequenced in a study of blood T cell repertoires in COVID-19. Some clones are missing from TCRdb's copy, which holds only in-frame ones; the method was immunoSEQ multiplex PCR. The data hold approximately 220,000 clones, with approximately 86% observed a single time. Sequenced sample: PBMCs or T cells enriched from blood (not recorded which). Receptor source: a woman between 25 and 40 years old who had been exposed to COVID-19.

This clone was seen just once. This chain uses TRBV9 with TRBJ1-2; TRBD1 agrees at 7 bases. V lost 1 base, J lost 3 bases, and 3 bases stayed unmatched. The CDR3 runs to 14 residues. Germline values: CDR1 SGDLS, CDR2 YYNGEE. CDR3 nucleotides: TGTGCCAGCAGCGTAAGCGGACAGGACTATGGCTACACCTTC. This encodes CASSVSGQDYGYTF.

The genes are TRBV3-1 (or the pseudogene TRBV3-2) and TRBJ2-7, with 8 bases identical to TRBD2. CDR1 is LGHDT and CDR2 is YNNKEL in the germline V gene (reference sequence). After removal of 4 bases from V and 0 bases from J, the junction contained 8 bases not matched to a gene. This CDR3 comprises 16 residues. The CDR3 protein is CASSPGPGTSSYEQYF. CDR3 in DNA: TGTGCCAGCAGCCCAGGACCCGGGACTAGCTCCTACGAGCAGTACTTC.

The rearrangement joins TRBV25-1 to TRBJ1-3, with a possible D match to TRBD1 (5 bases). The germline V and J ends were trimmed by 5 bases and 4 bases, with 9 bases remaining between them. The germline CDR1 and CDR2 sequences are MGHDK and SYGVNS. This CDR3 has 13 residues. The CDR3 coding sequence is TGTGCCAGCAGTAGGGGCCCGGGAAACACCATATATTTT. Translated, it gives CASSRGPGNTIYF.

The chain joins TRBV29-1 to TRBJ1-1; D not certain. The CDR3 spans 14 residues. Germline V gene lookup returns CDR1 SQVTM and CDR2 ANQGSEA. V was pared by 5 bases and J by 3 bases, with 16 bases between. In DNA, the CDR3 is TGCAGCGTTCAAACGTCGATATCAGACACTGAAGCTTTCTTT. Its protein is CSVQTSISDTEAFF.

This clone is a singleton in its sample. Written as DNA, the CDR3 is TGCGCCAGCAGCGAGGGACAGTTGGACAATGAGCAGTTCTTC. Protein product: CASSEGQLDNEQFF. The chain employs TRBV5-1 and TRBJ2-1; 7 bases agree with TRBD1. Germline V CDR1 and CDR2: SGHRS, YFSETQ. This CDR3 spans 14 amino acids. After removal of 4 bases from V and 5 bases from J, the junction contained 6 bases not matched to a gene. The entire variable domain, with the rest obtained from reference TRBV5-1 and TRBJ2-1, is as follows: KAGVTQTPRYLIKTRGQQVTLSCSPISGHRSVSWYQQTPGQGLQFLFEYFSETQRNKGNFPGRFSGRQFSNSRSEMNVSTLELGDSALYLCASSEGQLDNEQFFGPGTRLTVL.

This sequence joins TRBV10-1 and TRBJ2-7, with 10 bases that match TRBD1. The V gene's germline CDR1 is WNHNN and CDR2 SYGVQD (reference sequence). This CDR3 region has 14 residues. J gave up 6 bases and V 3 bases, and 5 bases lay outside the gene matches. The CDR3 sequence is CASSDPGQGFEQYF. The CDR3, as DNA: TGCGCCAGCAGTGACCCGGGACAGGGGTTCGAGCAGTACTTC.

V gene TRBV11-3 combines with J gene TRBJ1-2; D may be TRBD1 (6 bases). Germline V gene sequence: CDR1 SGHNT, CDR2 YENEEA. Trimming pared 2 bases from V and 7 bases from J, leaving 17 bases between. This CDR3 comprises 15 residues. The CDR3 sequence is CASSLWGTGKAGYTF. In DNA, the CDR3 is TGTGCCAGCAGCTTATGGGGCACAGGGAAGGCTGGCTACACCTTC. Combining the CDR3 with reference TRBV11-3 and TRBJ1-2 gives the whole variable domain EAGVVQSPRYKIIEKKQPVAFWCNPISGHNTLYWYLQNLGQGPELLIRYENEEAVDDSQLPKDRFSAERLKGVDSTLKIQPAELGDSAVYLCASSLWGTGKAGYTFGSGTRLTVV.

This clone was observed many times. The V gene is TRBV4-1, the J gene TRBJ1-6, with 7 nucleotides matching TRBD1. The CDR3 covers 15 residues. V lost 0 bases to trimming and J lost 8 bases; unmatched junction nucleotides: 4. Germline assignment: CDR1 MGHRA and CDR2 YSYEKL. This CDR3 reads CASSQEVTGDSPLHF. The CDR3 nucleotides are TGCGCCAGCAGCCAAGAGGTTACAGGGGATTCACCCCTCCACTTT.

This clone was picked up one time. V gene TRBV11-3 combines with J gene TRBJ2-3, with D tentatively TRBD1 (6 bases). The CDR3 is 18 amino acids. Germline values: CDR1 SGHNT, CDR2 YENEEA. V was pared by 4 bases and J by 0 bases, with 20 bases between. CDR3 DNA: TGTGCCAGCAGCTCCTCAATTGGACAGCTGCTTAGCACAGATACGCAGTATTTT. Its protein is CASSSSIGQLLSTDTQYF.

V usage is TRBV6-5 and J usage is TRBJ1-5; 7 bases fit TRBD1. V lost 6 bases and J lost 8; bases outside the gene matches: 13. The length of the CDR3 is 15 residues. In germline, CDR1 is MNHEY, CDR2 SVGAGI. CDR3: CASRLAGGGWEPQHF. The CDR3 DNA sequence: TGTGCCAGCAGATTGGCAGGGGGTGGTTGGGAGCCCCAGCATTTT.

The chain uses TRBV2 and TRBJ1-5, with 7 nucleotides matching TRBD1. This CDR3 contains 16 residues. Unmatched junction bases numbered 11, after V lost 4 bases and J lost 5 bases. In germline, CDR1 is SNHLY, CDR2 FYNNEI. CDR3 in DNA: TGTGCCAGCAGTGCACACCTGACAGGGTCCCATCAGCCCCAGCATTTT. Protein: CASSAHLTGSHQPQHF. Drawing the rest from reference TRBV2 and TRBJ1-5, the complete variable domain is EPEVTQTPSHQVTQMGQEVILRCVPISNHLYFYWYRQILGQKVEFLVSFYNNEISEKSEIFDDQFSVERPDGSNFTLKIRSTKLEDSAMYFCASSAHLTGSHQPQHFGDGTRLSIL.

This sequence joins TRBV5-1 and TRBJ1-2; D is uncertain. The CDR3 consists of 15 residues. V lost 0 bases and J 4 bases, leaving 13 bases between the germline ends. In germline, CDR1 is SGHRS, CDR2 YFSETQ. The CDR3 DNA sequence: TGCGCCAGCAGCTTGGACGGAACGAGGGTCTATGGCTACACCTTC. The encoded protein is CASSLDGTRVYGYTF.

The chain combines TRBV5-6 with TRBJ2-6; 10 bases map to TRBD1. Looked up from germline, CDR1 is SGHDT and CDR2 is YYEEEE. The V segment lost 4 bases and the J segment 8 bases; nucleotides outside the gene matches: 6. The CDR3 covers 15 residues. CDR3 bases: TGTGCCAGCAGCCTCAGACAGGGGGCCCCCAACGTCCTGACTTTC. Translating gives CASSLRQGAPNVLTF.

The chain carries TRBV25-1 and TRBJ1-2; tentative D call: TRBD1 (6 bases). Per the germline V gene, CDR1 is MGHDK and CDR2 is SYGVNS. This CDR3 is 14 amino acids long. The germline V and J ends were trimmed by 7 bases and 0 bases, with 12 bases remaining between them. CDR3 residues: CASTPGAANYGYTF. The CDR3 DNA reads as TGTGCCAGCACCCCAGGGGCGGCTAACTATGGCTACACCTTC.

This chain joins TRBV29-1 and TRBJ1-1, with 10 bases matching TRBD1. Germline lookup yields CDR1 SQVTM and CDR2 ANQGSEA. V lost 6 bases, J lost 4 bases, and 11 bases stayed unmatched. The CDR3 has 15 amino acids. CDR3: CSVATGTGVATEAFF. In DNA form, the CDR3 reads TGCAGCGTGGCCACCGGGACAGGGGTTGCCACTGAAGCTTTCTTT.

V and J are TRBV5-1 and TRBJ1-1, with 8 nucleotides matching TRBD1. J lost 3 bases, V lost 0 bases, and 1 base had no gene match. The CDR3 covers 14 residues. Looked up from germline, CDR1 is SGHRS and CDR2 is YFSETQ. In nucleotides, the CDR3 is TGCGCCAGCAGCTTGGCGACAGGGGACACTGAAGCTTTCTTT. Translated, it gives CASSLATGDTEAFF.

The J gene is TRBJ2-7, the V gene TRBV5-6, with TRBD1 matching 7 bases. Germline V gene data show CDR1 as SGHDT and CDR2 as YYEEEE. The CDR3 extends over 16 amino acids. Germline trimming cut 3 bases from V and 3 bases from J; bases unmatched to any gene: 12. DNA for the CDR3: TGTGCCAGCAGCTCCACAGGGCAGGGGGATATCTACGAGCAGTACTTC. Amino acids: CASSSTGQGDIYEQYF.

The chain links TRBV19 to TRBJ1-2; 9 nucleotides agree with TRBD1. This CDR3 has 17 residues. CDR1 and CDR2 from the germline V gene are LNHDA and SQIVND (reference sequence). J gave up 2 bases and V 3 bases, and 10 bases lay outside the gene matches. The CDR3 reads CASSMAVLGTGNYGYTF. The CDR3 nucleotides are TGTGCCAGTAGTATGGCCGTCCTCGGGACAGGGAACTATGGCTACACCTTC.

The chain links TRBV30 to TRBJ1-4; D may be TRBD1 (6 bases). The CDR3 runs 13 residues. From germline, CDR1 is GTSNPN and CDR2 SVGIG (reference sequence). Trimming cost V 5 bases and J 8 bases, with 15 bases left between them. CDR3 region: CAWEGGVGEKLFF. In DNA form, the CDR3 reads TGTGCCTGGGAAGGGGGAGTAGGGGAAAAACTGTTTTTT.

V is TRBV9 and J is TRBJ1-2; a weak D match, TRBD1 (6 bases). Germline V gene data show CDR1 as SGDLS and CDR2 as YYNGEE. This CDR3 spans 16 amino acids. V lost 3 bases to trimming and J lost 4 bases, with 19 bases between them. The CDR3 sequence is CASSATGMGAGYGYTF. In nucleotides, the CDR3 is TGTGCCAGCAGCGCCACAGGGATGGGGGCTGGCTATGGCTACACCTTC.

The V call is TRBV5-4, the J call TRBJ1-2, with D hard to call. This CDR3 contains 14 residues. Trimming left V 3 bases short and J 2 bases short, with 11 bases between. Looked up from germline, CDR1 is SGHNT and CDR2 is YYREEE (reference sequence). CDR3 sequence: CASSSVGSNYGYTF. In nucleotides, the CDR3 is TGTGCCAGCAGCTCGGTGGGCAGCAACTATGGCTACACCTTC.

The chain carries TRBV5-1 and TRBJ1-2; 10 positions agree with TRBD1. CDR3 size: 17 residues. With V trimmed by 0 bases and J by 4 bases, 9 bases remained unmatched. Germline assignment: CDR1 SGHRS and CDR2 YFSETQ. CDR3 sequence (DNA): TGCGCCAGCAGCTTGGTAAAGGGGGACAGGGGCGGCTATGGCTACACCTTC. Its protein product is CASSLVKGDRGGYGYTF.